A selection of T cell receptor beta chains follows, all from one sample in a study of blood T cell repertoires in COVID-19. Only in-frame clones appear in the TCRdb table, and some are missing; sequencing was by immunoSEQ multiplex PCR. The sample yields about 170,000 clones, roughly 93% seen once. The sample was peripheral blood. Source of these receptors: a man younger than 35 with COVID-19, enrolled during active disease. Each CDR3 is given without its conserved first and last residue. The listing skips clone size in some rows; elsewhere it reads once, few, many or a size class.

TRBV6-5,TRBJ2-5,-,ASSKIQGGETQY
TRBV5-1,TRBJ2-2,-,ASSFGQGAGKTGELF
TRBV30,TRBJ1-3,once,AWSHSSGNTIY
TRBV28,TRBJ2-3,-,ASRGTGVSTDTQY
TRBV2,TRBJ2-3,-,ASSPDRPSILTPGSTDTQY
TRBV18,TRBJ2-7,-,ASSPGSSYEQY
TRBV10-2,TRBJ2-1,-,ASSGSTSGSQQF
TRBV6-2/TRBV6-3,TRBJ2-7,-,ASSYSVWTSDYEQY
TRBV11-2,TRBJ1-1,-,ASSLDRGTRGTEAF
TRBV11-2,TRBJ2-7,-,ASSLGLGLAGGPGEQY
TRBV9,TRBJ2-1,-,ASSVGASGSFNEQF
TRBV10-1,TRBJ1-5,-,ASRALEKGCSNQPQH
TRBV18,TRBJ2-3,-,ASSPLEGDTQY
TRBV18,TRBJ1-5,once,ASSLGQGAQPQH
TRBV11-2,TRBJ2-1,-,ASSLVHRLVLNEQF
TRBV29-1,TRBJ2-7,-,SVPREAYEQY
TRBV11-2,TRBJ2-7,-,ASSYGGSGAYEQY
TRBV4-1,TRBJ1-5,-,ASSQGGTGVNNQPQH
TRBV6-5,TRBJ2-3,-,ASSFLAGVDTDTQY
TRBV27,TRBJ2-3,-,ASRTGGRIDTQY
TRBV5-1,TRBJ2-1,-,ASSPRTSGRGSGYNEQF
TRBV6-5,TRBJ1-2,-,ASRAFGAREYGYT
TRBV7-8,TRBJ2-2,once,ASSLSDRNTGELF